This T cell receptor beta chain was captured in a study of T cell responses to AZD1222 COVID-19 vaccine (dated by TCRdb to the early 2020s). Background for the entire study: AZD1222 recipients with second doses at about 4 weeks or about 12 weeks were pooled, because spike-specific TCR depth and breadth did not differ between schedules. Trial participants were enrolled by age into 18-55, 56-69 and 70-plus year subgroups, with roughly 160, 29 and 62 TCR-sequenced participants respectively. A total of under 250 trial participants underwent TCR sequencing, of whom more than 200 had received two doses of AZD1222 and about 26 had received two doses of the MenACWY control vaccine.

As concerns this clone: Its target antigen remains unknown. Base qualities are not at hand, and no much larger clone is one base apart.

From the cysteine up to the phenylalanine, the CDR3 has a length of 12 residues. Only CDR3 DNA remains: 36 bases, in frame from the first base. V is shortened by 0 bases, J by 9 bases, and the region joining them spans 7 bases. CDR1 and CDR2 were assigned from the germline V gene as SGHDT and YYEEEE. The full study reports these points: Conclusions about previously exposed vaccinees were limited because only six or seven AZD1222 recipients were SARS-CoV-2 seropositive at baseline. The vaccine-associated CD4 TCRs covered the entire spike protein, and the dominant responses fell in regions 160-218 and 743-854. Because no samples from the day 14 peak response were available, repertoires could be characterized only after the peak T cell response. In the small 56-69-year group, the increase in depth fell short of significance, most likely because of low power. After two AZD1222 doses, spike-specific TCR breadth and depth were significantly higher than at day 0 and than in MenACWY recipients. Reportedly, close to half of the unique spike-specific TCRs recognized epitopes lying outside the regions that are mutated in the B.1.351 and B.1.1.7 variants. Participants were mostly white British, with more females than males. The authors suggested clonal diversity may have been underestimated.

Interpreted using the paper, the time point label stands for: baseline before first vaccination. The vaccinee samples were drawn from two UK trials, COV001 and COV002, one of which was a single-blind randomized controlled phase 2/3 trial testing AZD1222 (ChAdOx1 nCoV-19) in healthy adults. Trial participant PBMC samples were collected at day 0 and day 28 after the second dose for TCRbeta chain sequencing. The CDR3 regions of human TCRbeta chains were subjected to immunosequencing. Per the authors' processing: Repertoire TCRs were checked for matches against a reference library of SARS-CoV-2-specific TCRs that had been generated using the MIRA antigen-specificity platform. Breadth meant the fraction of unique TCRs that were SARS-CoV-2-associated, whereas depth meant the fraction of total T cells that were SARS-CoV-2-associated. Each spike-specific TCR was assigned to its reactive spike region and to a CD4 or CD8 class using the MIRA data. Log10-transformed breadth and depth values were compared by one-way ANOVA with Sidak's multiple comparisons tests. The source is immuneACCESS, and TCRdb retained only in-frame sequences with V and J called. Part of the clones is not carried over; for the studies checked, unresolved V genes explain less than half of this, and the remainder is unexplained. V, J and clone size were drawn from that table, and D and trimming were deduced from the DNA. This sample holds over 120,000 clones; roughly 85% were observed only once. Less than 9.5% of the sample is in the top ten clones.

The chain couples TRBV5-6 to TRBJ2-1; TRBD2 is possibly the D segment (5 matching bases). The receptor comes from an adult in good health. Here the sequenced sample was peripheral blood, taken on day 0 of AZD1222 vaccination. The CDR3 region reads CASSLERREQFF. The nucleotide sequence reads as follows: TGTGCCAGCAGCTTGGAGCGGCGTGAGCAGTTCTTC.